The 23 T cell receptor beta chains below were found in one sample sequenced in a study of blood T cell repertoires in COVID-19. Generated by immunoSEQ multiplex PCR, the TCRdb table keeps only in-frame clones and is missing some. In the table there are fewer than 200,000 clones, 80% to 95% of which are singletons. Sequencing input: peripheral blood. These receptors were collected from a woman aged 45 to 65 with acute or convalescent COVID-19.

V usage is TRBV4-1 and J usage is TRBJ2-7; a possible D gene is TRBD2 (6 bases). CDR3 length equals 15 residues. The V gene lost 0 bases and the J gene lost 6 bases, with 15 bases spanning the gap. CDR1 and CDR2 from the germline V gene are MGHRA and YSYEKL. The CDR3 loop reads CASSQDAEGRGEQYF. CDR3 in DNA: TGCGCCAGCAGCCAAGATGCGGAGGGAAGGGGCGAGCAGTACTTC.

This clone was recorded only once. Other nucleotide sequences in the sample specify the same CDR3. The chain joins TRBV28 to TRBJ1-1; no firm D call. This CDR3 spans 13 amino acids. The ends were cut back, 5 bases at V and 1 base at J, with 8 bases in the middle. Germline V gene data show CDR1 as MDHEN and CDR2 as SYDVKM. Here the CDR3 reads CASSLRQNTEAFF. Here the CDR3 DNA reads TGTGCCAGCAGTCTGAGGCAGAACACTGAAGCTTTCTTT.

The chain recombines TRBV19 with TRBJ1-5; tentative D call: TRBD1 (5 bases). Per the germline V gene, CDR1 is LNHDA and CDR2 is SQIVND (reference sequence). This CDR3 is built from 18 residues. Trimming left V 5 bases short and J 1 base short, with 21 bases between. CDR3 bases: TGTGCCAGTAGTCTACTACCATCTGGGGGGTCGAGCAATCAGCCCCAGCATTTT. It specifies CASSLLPSGGSSNQPQHF. The variable domain in full, with the rest retrieved from reference TRBV19 and TRBJ1-5, is DGGITQSPKYLFRKEGQNVTLSCEQNLNHDAMYWYRQDPGQGLRLIYYSQIVNDFQKGDIAEGYSVSREKKESFPLTVTSAQKNPTAFYLCASSLLPSGGSSNQPQHFGDGTRLSIL.

The CDR3 region has the DNA TGTGCCAGCAGCTTGGATATATCTGAAGCTTTCTTT. It is translated as CASSLDISEAFF. The chain is built from TRBV5-4 and TRBJ1-1; no definite D call. Germline V gene lookup returns CDR1 SGHNT and CDR2 YYREEE (reference sequence). This CDR3 spans 12 amino acids. V gave up 0 bases and J gave up 6 bases, with 6 bases separating them.

The V gene is TRBV11-2, the J gene TRBJ1-6; D gene uncertain. Germline assignment: CDR1 SGHAT and CDR2 FQNNGV. The CDR3 totals 13 residues. V was trimmed by 1 base and J by 11 bases, leaving 9 bases between them. The DNA of the CDR3 is TGTGCCAGCAGCTTAGCCGGGGTGACACCCCTCCACTTT. It encodes CASSLAGVTPLHF.

V is TRBV7-8 and J is TRBJ2-5; D perhaps matches TRBD2 (5 bases). Germline CDR1 and CDR2: SGHVS and FQNEAQ. The V and J ends lost 4 bases and 5 bases respectively, with 11 bases between them. This CDR3 has 13 residues. CDR3 sequence: CASSSPGEETQYF. Written as DNA, the CDR3 is TGTGCCAGCAGCTCCCCCGGGGAGGAGACCCAGTACTTC.

The count of this clone is one. The rearrangement joins TRBV5-1 to TRBJ2-7; 12 nucleotides align to TRBD2. V shed 3 bases and J 0 bases; nucleotides not matched to a gene: 13. The CDR3 is 19 amino acids. Germline-derived CDR1 and CDR2 are SGHRS and YFSETQ. The CDR3 DNA follows: TGCGCCAGCAGCTCCCCCCGGGGACTAGCGGGCAGGAGCTCCTACGAGCAGTACTTC. It codes for CASSSPRGLAGRSSYEQYF. Full variable domain (outside the CDR3, taken from reference TRBV5-1 and TRBJ2-7): KAGVTQTPRYLIKTRGQQVTLSCSPISGHRSVSWYQQTPGQGLQFLFEYFSETQRNKGNFPGRFSGRQFSNSRSEMNVSTLELGDSALYLCASSSPRGLAGRSSYEQYFGPGTRLTVT.

This chain links TRBV13 with TRBJ2-2; the match to TRBD2 covers 8 bases. J lost 7 bases, V lost 5 bases, and 3 bases had no gene match. The CDR3 is 13 amino acids. CDR1 is PRHDT, CDR2 FYEKMQ, per germline (reference sequence). The CDR3 sequence is CASSLSGGGELFF. In DNA form, the CDR3 reads TGTGCCAGCAGCCTGAGCGGGGGCGGGGAGCTGTTTTTT.

This rearrangement joins TRBV5-1 to TRBJ2-3; no definite D call. Trimming pared 4 bases from V and 0 bases from J, leaving 12 bases between. The length of the CDR3 is 15 residues. Germline values: CDR1 SGHRS, CDR2 YFSETQ. This CDR3 is CASSLDWYSTDTQYF. CDR3 nucleotide sequence: TGCGCCAGCAGCCTTGACTGGTACAGCACAGATACGCAGTATTTT.

This clone was found a few times. The rearrangement joins TRBV5-5 to TRBJ2-2; tentatively, D is TRBD1 (5 bases). V lost 3 bases, J lost 2 bases, and 11 bases lay in between. CDR1 is SGHKS, CDR2 YYEKEE, per germline (reference sequence). There are 15 residues in the CDR3. CDR3 sequence reads: CASSWGRTNTGELFF. As DNA, the CDR3 is TGTGCCAGCAGCTGGGGCAGGACCAACACCGGGGAGCTGTTTTTT.

This clone occurred once. The chain has TRBV30 and TRBJ2-1; D possibly corresponds to TRBD2 (5 bases). The CDR3 is 13 amino acids. The germline V and J ends were trimmed by 3 bases and 8 bases, with 14 bases remaining between them. The V gene's germline CDR1 is GTSNPN and CDR2 SVGIG (reference sequence). The CDR3 nucleotides read TGTGCCTGGAGCGGAATCGTAGCGCATGAGCAGTTCTTC. Protein sequence: CAWSGIVAHEQFF. Filled out from reference TRBV30 and TRBJ2-1, the complete variable domain reads SQTIHQWPATLVQPVGSPLSLECTVEGTSNPNLYWYRQAAGRGLQLLFYSVGIGQISSEVPQNLSASRPQDRQFILSSKKLLLSDSGFYLCAWSGIVAHEQFFGPGTRLTVL.

This rearrangement joins TRBV7-2 to TRBJ1-3, with D possibly matching TRBD1 (6 bases). The length of the CDR3 is 15 residues. Germline V lookup: CDR1 SGHTA, CDR2 FQGNSA. Trimming removed 6 bases at V and 0 bases at J, with 12 bases between. DNA of the CDR3: TGTGCCAGCAGACGCCAGGGGTTCTCTGGAAACACCATATATTTT. Translation: CASRRQGFSGNTIYF.

The genes are TRBV6-1 and TRBJ1-6, with 8 bases identical to TRBD1. CDR3 length equals 15 residues. V trimming: 1 base; J trimming: 9 bases; junction bases outside the gene matches: 5. The germline V gene encodes CDR1 MNHNS and CDR2 SASEGT. This chain's CDR3 is CASSEERDRISPLHF. DNA of the CDR3: TGTGCCAGCAGTGAAGAAAGGGACAGGATTTCACCCCTCCACTTT.

The chain joins TRBV9 to TRBJ1-1; D gene uncertain. CDR1 is SGDLS, CDR2 YYNGEE, per germline. Trimming cost V 4 bases and J 4 bases, with 11 bases left between them. CDR3 length equals 13 residues. The CDR3 protein is CASSPGRVTEAFF. CDR3 in DNA: TGTGCCAGCAGCCCGGGGAGGGTCACTGAAGCTTTCTTT. Supplemented by reference TRBV9 and TRBJ1-1, the full variable domain reads DSGVTQTPKHLITATGQRVTLRCSPRSGDLSVYWYQQSLDQGLQFLIQYYNGEERAKGNILERFSAQQFPDLHSELNLSSLELGDSALYFCASSPGRVTEAFFGQGTRLTVV.

The V call is TRBV28, the J call TRBJ1-6, with 8 bases aligning to TRBD1. Germline assignment: CDR1 MDHEN and CDR2 SYDVKM. This CDR3 region has 17 residues. With 6 bases clipped from V and 3 bases from J, the junction kept 10 bases outside the gene matches. CDR3 nucleotide sequence: TGTGCCAGCAGCCCAGGACAGGGAGGTAGCTATAATTCACCCCTCCACTTT. Translation gives CASSPGQGGSYNSPLHF.

The chain recombines TRBV2 with TRBJ1-1; D may be TRBD1 (6 bases). Germline V lookup: CDR1 SNHLY, CDR2 FYNNEI. The V and J ends lost 6 bases and 6 bases respectively, with 23 bases between them. This CDR3 has 16 residues. CDR3 bases: TGTGCCAGCAGAGGTGGGGGCCCCCCCTCAGTGGCTGAAGCTTTCTTT. This gives the protein CASRGGGPPSVAEAFF.

The chain has TRBV11-2 and TRBJ2-3; D is undetermined. The CDR3 is 13 residues long. Germline V gene data show CDR1 as SGHAT and CDR2 as FQNNGV. With 2 bases removed from V and 3 bases from J, the gap between germline ends came to 6 bases. This CDR3 reads CASSLSETDTQYF. The CDR3 DNA follows: TGTGCCAGCAGCTTATCAGAAACAGATACGCAGTATTTT.

V and J are TRBV28 and TRBJ1-2; D is uncertain. V lost 10 bases, J lost 8 bases, and 23 bases lay in between. The length of the CDR3 is 14 residues. Germline V gives CDR1 MDHEN, CDR2 SYDVKM. This CDR3 is CATLVRVGYLGYTF. The CDR3 coding sequence is TGTGCCACCCTCGTGAGGGTCGGATATCTCGGCTACACCTTC.

The chain links TRBV12-3 or TRBV12-4 to TRBJ1-2; 7 bases align to TRBD1. Losses at the gene ends were 5 bases for V and 7 bases for J; bases not matched to a gene: 4. The CDR3 length is 12 residues. The CDR3 spells CASSTGTVGYTF. CDR3 DNA sequence: TGTGCCAGCAGTACGGGGACAGTTGGCTACACCTTC.

The genes are TRBV30 and TRBJ2-5; D remains ambiguous. Germline V CDR1 and CDR2: GTSNPN, SVGIG (reference sequence). The CDR3 contains 14 residues. The V gene lost 0 bases and the J gene lost 5 bases, with 13 bases spanning the gap. This CDR3 is CAWSVGSSAETQYF. The CDR3, as DNA: TGTGCCTGGAGTGTCGGGTCCTCTGCGGAGACCCAGTACTTC.

V and J are TRBV29-1 and TRBJ1-5; 9 nucleotides agree with TRBD1. CDR3 length equals 14 residues. The V gene's germline CDR1 is SQVTM and CDR2 ANQGSEA. The V segment lost 6 bases and the J segment 7 bases; nucleotides outside the gene matches: 10. CDR3 sequence (DNA): TGCAGCGTGACTACCGGGACAGGGCCCCAGCCCCAGCATTTT. Translated, it gives CSVTTGTGPQPQHF. The full variable domain, rest sourced from reference TRBV29-1 and TRBJ1-5, is SAVISQKPSRDICQRGTSLTIQCQVDSQVTMMFWYRQQPGQSLTLIATANQGSEATYESGFVIDKFPISRPNLTFSTLTVSNMSPEDSSIYLCSVTTGTGPQPQHFGDGTRLSIL.

The chain uses TRBV19 and TRBJ2-7; TRBD2 matches 8 bases. There are 15 residues in the CDR3. The V and J ends lost 5 bases and 3 bases, in that order; junction bases with no gene match: 9. CDR1 is LNHDA, CDR2 SQIVND, per germline (reference sequence). DNA of the CDR3: TGTGCCAGTAGTTCCCGGCTAGCGGGCAACTACGAGCAGTACTTC. Its protein product is CASSSRLAGNYEQYF.

This rearrangement joins TRBV4-1 to TRBJ1-2; TRBD1 aligns across 8 bases. CDR3 length: 14 amino acids. Germline V CDR1 and CDR2: MGHRA, YSYEKL. The trim removed 1 base at V and 6 bases at J, leaving 4 bases unmatched. The chain's CDR3 is CASSQVDRVHGYTF. The CDR3 nucleotides are TGCGCCAGCAGCCAAGTGGACAGGGTACATGGCTACACCTTC.